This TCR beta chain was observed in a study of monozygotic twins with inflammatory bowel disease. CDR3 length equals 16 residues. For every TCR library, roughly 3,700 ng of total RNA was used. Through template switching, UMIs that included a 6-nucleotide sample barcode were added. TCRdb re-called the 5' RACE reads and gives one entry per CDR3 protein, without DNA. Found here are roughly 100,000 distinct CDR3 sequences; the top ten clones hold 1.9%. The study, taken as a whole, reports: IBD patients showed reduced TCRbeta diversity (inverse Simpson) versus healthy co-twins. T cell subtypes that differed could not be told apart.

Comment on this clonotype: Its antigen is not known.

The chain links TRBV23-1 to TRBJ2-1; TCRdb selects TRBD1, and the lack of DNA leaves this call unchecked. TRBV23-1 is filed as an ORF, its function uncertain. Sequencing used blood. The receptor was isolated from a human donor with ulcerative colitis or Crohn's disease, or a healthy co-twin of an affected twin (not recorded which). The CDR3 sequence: CASSQSNGTGAREQFF.